This T cell receptor (beta chain) was captured in a study of CD8 T cells in Susac syndrome. Whole-study findings and limits: Clonal CD8+ expansion in Susac was highest in TEMRA cells and active patients.

Trimming took off 5 bases at V and 1 base at J, with 14 bases between the two ends. The CDR3 loop spans 15 amino acids. Germline CDR1 SEHNR, CDR2 FQNEAQ (reference sequence). The patients with Susac syndrome were individuals who fulfilled the recently defined diagnostic criteria for disease that was either definite or probable. Reverse transcription of about 0.45 to 1 ug RNA used random hexamers. Using its own MiXCR run on the immunoSEQ multiplex PCR reads, TCRdb lists one record per CDR3 protein. The table lists about 24,000 distinct CDR3 sequences, about 93% of them singletons, with around 0.62% in the top ten. About this clonotype: Its antigen is not identified.

The gene calls are TRBV7-9 and TRBJ1-1; D not certain. The specimen was CD8+ T cells from PBMCs. This sequence was found in a human donor with Susac syndrome. The DNA of the CDR3 is TGTGCCAGCAGCACCTCACGGAGGGCGAACACTGAAGCTTTCTTT. Translated: CASSTSRRANTEAFF.